The clone carrying this T cell receptor (beta chain) was seen a handful of times. Antigen specificity is unknown. This sample is part of a study of response to subunit inactivated influenza vaccine. Germline CDR1 reads SGDLS; CDR2 reads YYNGEE. This CDR3 comprises 15 residues. V lost 2 bases and J 3 bases, leaving 12 bases between the germline ends. Study-level results: Every seasonal influenza vaccination brings in few new T cells, the authors suggested.

TCRdb ran MiXCR on the RT-PCR reads and lists one entry per CDR3 protein. This table holds about 300,000 distinct CDR3 sequences, 22% found once. This sequence was found in a man aged 50 to 69 who received an inactivated influenza vaccine. The sample here was PBMCs from blood, taken roughly 20 months after vaccination. This chain links TRBV9 with TRBJ2-1, with a weak D call TRBD2 (5 bases). The CDR3, as DNA: TGTGCCAGCAGCGTCGGAGGATCCTACTACAATGAGCAGTTCTTC. Translation: CASSVGGSYYNEQFF.